This passage covers 23 T cell receptor beta chains from one sample sequenced in a study of T cells in Graves' hyperthyroidism and ophthalmopathy. Amplification of TCR beta CDR3 regions was performed using RNA transcripts as template. Using the HTBI primer set, a first-round RT-PCR was run on the TCR CDR3. TCRdb re-called the multiplex PCR reads with MiXCR, one entry per CDR3 protein. The sample records 300,000 to 450,000 distinct CDR3 sequences, approximately 15% being singletons. Sequencing input: blood. All receptors come from a woman aged 60-70 years with Graves' hyperthyroidism.

In its sample, this clonotype was seen a few times. The genes are TRBV19 and TRBJ2-3; 12 positions match TRBD1. Trimming cost V 3 bases and J 6 bases; bases outside gene matches: 7. The germline gives CDR1 LNHDA, CDR2 SQIVND (reference sequence). The CDR3 runs to 16 residues. The CDR3, as DNA: TGTGCCAGTAGTATGGGGGACAGGGGGCGCGGCGATACGCAGTATTTT. Protein sequence: CASSMGDRGRGDTQYF.

This clonotype was detected only a few times. The chain couples TRBV6-2 or TRBV6-3 to TRBJ2-5, with 7 bases matching TRBD1. Germline CDR1 MNHEY, CDR2 SVGEGT. There are 13 residues in the CDR3. V gave up 3 bases and J gave up 4 bases; unmatched junction bases: 2. The CDR3 reads CASSYYRGETQYF. The CDR3 bases are TGTGCCAGCAGTTATTACAGGGGAGAGACCCAGTACTTC.

CDR3 loop: CASSMWGRGDYEQYF. Written as DNA, the CDR3 is TGTGCCAGTAGTATGTGGGGCAGGGGAGACTACGAGCAGTACTTC. The chain employs TRBV19 and TRBJ2-7, with D perhaps matching TRBD1 (6 bases). The CDR3 contains 15 residues. V dropped 3 bases and J dropped 3 bases, with 15 bases sitting between them. The germline V gene has CDR1 LNHDA and CDR2 SQIVND (reference sequence).

This clonotype was counted many times. The J gene is TRBJ1-4, the V gene TRBV11-2; 8 positions agree with TRBD1. The germline CDR1 and CDR2 sequences are SGHAT and FQNNGV. Trimming cost V 1 base and J 2 bases; bases outside gene matches: 3. The CDR3 runs to 16 residues. The CDR3 sequence: CASSLGWTGTNEKLFF. CDR3 bases: TGTGCCAGCAGCTTAGGTTGGACAGGGACTAATGAAAAACTGTTTTTT. Filled out from reference TRBV11-2 and TRBJ1-4, the complete variable domain reads EAGVAQSPRYKIIEKRQSVAFWCNPISGHATLYWYQQILGQGPKLLIQFQNNGVVDDSQLPKDRFSAERLKGVDSTLKIQPAKLEDSAVYLCASSLGWTGTNEKLFFGSGTQLSVL.

In the case of this clonotype: This CDR3 fails to terminate in the conserved phenylalanine or tryptophan, so it likely reflects a read error. The genes are TRBV20-1 and TRBJ2-7; perhaps TRBD1 as D (5 bases). The CDR3 is made up of 14 amino acids. The V end was cut by 6 bases, the J end by 0 bases, with 15 bases between. The germline CDR1 and CDR2 sequences are DFQATT and SNEGSKA (reference sequence). This CDR3 is CSAKTGPRSYEQYL. In DNA, the CDR3 is TGCAGTGCCAAAACAGGTCCCCGCTCCTACGAGCAGTACCTC.

The chain recombines TRBV6-2 or TRBV6-3 with TRBJ1-1; TRBD1 might be the D (6 bases). This CDR3 has 16 amino acids. The germline gives CDR1 MNHEY, CDR2 SVGEGT. The V end lost 6 bases, the J end lost 4 bases, and 21 bases lay between the germline ends. Here the CDR3 reads CASRPHTDRSATEAFF. The CDR3, as DNA: TGTGCCAGCAGACCCCATACGGACAGATCGGCCACTGAAGCTTTCTTT.

This clonotype has ten or more counts. An end of the junction does not agree with germline; a read error may underlie this. The CDR3 DNA sequence: TGTGCCAGCAATGAACTAGCGGGAGGCACAGATACGCAGTATTTT. Amino acids: CASNELAGGTDTQYF. The chain joins TRBV2 to TRBJ2-3; 11 nucleotides agree with TRBD2. Germline V CDR1 and CDR2: SNHLY, FYNNEI. The CDR3 consists of 15 residues.

This clonotype was seen repeatedly, ten times or more. V is TRBV20-1 and J is TRBJ2-7, with TRBD2 matching 9 bases. V shed 2 bases, J shed 9 bases, and the junction held 11 bases outside the gene matches. The length of the CDR3 is 14 residues. Germline V gene data show CDR1 as DFQATT and CDR2 as SNEGSKA (reference sequence). Written as DNA, the CDR3 is TGCAGTGCTAGACACTCCGGGTGGCGGGGGGGGCAGTACTTC. Translation: CSARHSGWRGGQYF.

In its sample, this clonotype was seen many times. V usage is TRBV20-1 and J usage is TRBJ1-1; 9 bases are a match to TRBD1. Germline V gives CDR1 DFQATT, CDR2 SNEGSKA (reference sequence). The length of the CDR3 is 17 residues. The V and J ends lost 5 bases and 5 bases, in that order; junction bases with no gene match: 18. The CDR3 spells CSARSPGQGFKGTEAFF. Here the CDR3 DNA reads TGCAGTGCTCGATCTCCGGGACAGGGCTTTAAGGGGACTGAAGCTTTCTTT.

This clonotype was picked up many times. The V and J genes are TRBV20-1 and TRBJ2-1, with TRBD2 as a possible D gene (5 bases). V was trimmed by 5 bases and J by 6 bases, leaving 17 bases between them. Germline CDR1 and CDR2: DFQATT and SNEGSKA (reference sequence). The CDR3 length is 14 residues. This chain's CDR3 is CSALAGLALNEQFF. Written as DNA, the CDR3 is TGCAGTGCTCTTGCCGGACTTGCCCTCAATGAGCAGTTCTTC.

There are many counts of this clonotype. The chain joins TRBV24-1 to TRBJ2-5; the match to TRBD2 covers 9 bases. The germline V gene encodes CDR1 KGHDR and CDR2 SFDVKD. J gave up 2 bases and V 3 bases, and 3 bases lay outside the gene matches. CDR3 length equals 15 residues. CDR3 sequence: CATSDPTSGQETQYF. CDR3 bases: TGTGCCACCAGTGATCCGACTAGCGGACAAGAGACCCAGTACTTC.

The CDR3 reads CASSFEPQAGNQPQHF. For the CDR3, the DNA is TGTGCCAGCAGTTTCGAACCGCAGGCAGGCAATCAGCCCCAGCATTTT. This chain connects TRBV28 to TRBJ1-5; D not resolved. Between the trimmed V and J ends, which lost 3 bases and 2 bases, there was a span of 14 bases. The CDR3 is 16 residues long. From germline, CDR1 is MDHEN and CDR2 SYDVKM.

This clonotype was picked up many times. The J gene is TRBJ2-1, the V gene TRBV24-1; 10 bases map to TRBD2. Germline loops: CDR1 KGHDR, CDR2 SFDVKD. J gave up 4 bases and V 1 base, and 9 bases lay outside the gene matches. The CDR3 runs 18 residues. This chain's CDR3 is CATSDLAGGRGAYNEQFF. CDR3 coding DNA: TGTGCCACCAGTGATTTAGCGGGAGGGCGTGGGGCTTACAATGAGCAGTTCTTC.

This clonotype was recorded at least ten times. V gene TRBV11-2 combines with J gene TRBJ2-7, with D possibly being TRBD2 (6 bases). This CDR3 is built from 16 residues. From germline, CDR1 is SGHAT and CDR2 FQNNGV. Trimming removed 5 bases at V and 1 base at J, with 18 bases between. The CDR3 reads CASSPQPGGESYEQYF. The CDR3 coding sequence is TGTGCCAGCAGCCCGCAGCCGGGCGGGGAGTCCTACGAGCAGTACTTC.

The table lists this clonotype with many counts. The V and J genes are TRBV12-3 or TRBV12-4 and TRBJ2-7; D remains ambiguous. V shed 2 bases and J shed 3 bases, with 5 bases lying between them. CDR3 length: 12 residues. CDR3 nucleotides: TGTGCCAGCAGTTTATTCGACTACGAGCAGTACTTC. This sequence encodes CASSLFDYEQYF.

This clonotype was seen more than once but under ten times. The chain couples TRBV28 to TRBJ1-5, with 10 bases that match TRBD1. Germline V gene sequence: CDR1 MDHEN, CDR2 SYDVKM. This CDR3 contains 17 residues. Losses at the gene ends were 4 bases for V and 6 bases for J; bases not matched to a gene: 12. The CDR3 DNA sequence: TGTGCCAGCAGTTCCCATGTAGGACAGGGGGATTTTCAGCCCCAGCATTTT. It translates to CASSSHVGQGDFQPQHF.

This clonotype has at least ten counts. The germline gene is not matched at one end of the junction; a read error may be the cause. V usage is TRBV7-3 and J usage is TRBJ1-1, with D unresolved. The CDR3 runs to 14 residues. Germline CDR1 reads SGHTA; CDR2 reads FQGTGA. The CDR3 DNA is TGTGCCAGCAGCACTCACCCCTTGAACACTGAAGCTCTCTTT. Translating it yields CASSTHPLNTEALF.

This clonotype was counted ten times or more. The chain recombines TRBV18 with TRBJ2-7; 7 nucleotides agree with TRBD1. CDR1 is KGHSH and CDR2 is LQKENI in the germline V gene. The CDR3 length is 13 residues. V was pared by 3 bases and J by 6 bases, with 5 bases of the junction left unmatched. This CDR3 is CASSPDRDREQYF. CDR3 in DNA: TGTGCCAGCTCACCCGACAGGGATCGCGAGCAGTACTTC. Full variable domain (missing parts from reference TRBV18 and TRBJ2-7): NAGVMQNPRHLVRRRGQEARLRCSPMKGHSHVYWYRQLPEEGLKFMVYLQKENIIDESGMPKERFSAEFPKEGPSILRIQQVVRGDSAAYFCASSPDRDREQYFGPGTRLTVT.

The chain is built from TRBV10-1 and TRBJ2-2, with 9 positions matching TRBD2. The germline V gene encodes CDR1 WNHNN and CDR2 SYGVQD (reference sequence). CDR3 length: 16 residues. Trimming cost V 5 bases and J 3 bases; bases outside gene matches: 7. CDR3 in amino acids: CASSRIAGVDTGELFF. The DNA of the CDR3 is TGCGCCAGCAGTAGGATAGCGGGAGTGGACACCGGGGAGCTGTTTTTT.

In its sample, this clonotype was seen a few times. The rearrangement uses TRBV3-1 and TRBJ2-5; TRBD2 matches 9 bases. The CDR3 totals 15 residues. CDR1 LGHDT and CDR2 YNNKEL come from the germline V gene (reference sequence). The V and J ends lost 1 base and 9 bases, in that order; junction bases with no gene match: 9. CDR3 bases: TGTGCCAGCAGCCAAGTCGCTAGCGGGGCCTCGGCCCAGTACTTC. Translated, it gives CASSQVASGASAQYF.

This clonotype was detected ten times or more. The chain couples TRBV6-1 to TRBJ2-3; D is possibly TRBD1 or TRBD2 (5 bases each). The CDR3 runs to 16 residues. Trimming stripped 4 bases from V and 0 bases from J, with 14 bases between. The germline gives CDR1 MNHNS, CDR2 SASEGT. The CDR3 sequence is CASSVTYGASTDTQYF. Here the CDR3 DNA reads TGTGCCAGCAGTGTCACCTACGGGGCCAGCACAGATACGCAGTATTTT.

The table lists this clonotype with many counts. This chain links TRBV7-2 with TRBJ2-5; D gene unclear. CDR3 length: 15 residues. V was pared by 5 bases and J by 8 bases, with 21 bases between. Germline V CDR1 and CDR2: SGHTA, FQGNSA. The CDR3 DNA is TGTGCCAGCAGCCCCGTGGCCGGAAGTTCACGAACCCAGTACTTC. Its protein product is CASSPVAGSSRTQYF.

This clonotype was recorded at least ten times. The genes are TRBV12-3 or TRBV12-4 and TRBJ1-2; D is unclear. The CDR3 has 14 residues. V lost 8 bases and J 3 bases, leaving 16 bases between the germline ends. CDR3 bases: TGTGCCAGCCTTAGCCCACCTGGGGACTATGGCTACACCTTC. Its protein product is CASLSPPGDYGYTF.